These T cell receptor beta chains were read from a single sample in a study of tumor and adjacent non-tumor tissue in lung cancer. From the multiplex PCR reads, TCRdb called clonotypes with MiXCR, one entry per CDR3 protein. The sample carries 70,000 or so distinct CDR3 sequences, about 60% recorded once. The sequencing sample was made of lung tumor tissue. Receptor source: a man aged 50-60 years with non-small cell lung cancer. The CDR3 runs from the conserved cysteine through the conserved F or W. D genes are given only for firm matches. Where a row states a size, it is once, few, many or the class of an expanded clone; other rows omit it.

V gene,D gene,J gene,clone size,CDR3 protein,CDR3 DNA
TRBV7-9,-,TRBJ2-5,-,CASSLSAQETHYF,TGTGCCAGCAGCCTCAGCGCGCAAGAGACCCACTACTTC
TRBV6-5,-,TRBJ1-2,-,CVCRTESYGYTF,TGTGTCTGCAGGACAGAATCCTATGGCTACACCTTC
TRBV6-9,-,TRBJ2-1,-,CASSYLSNVTGPRGYNEQFF,TGTGCCAGCAGTTATTTGTCCAACGTGACGGGACCGAGAGGCTACAATGAACAGTTCTTC
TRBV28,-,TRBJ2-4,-,CASSRNIQYF,TGTGCCAGCAGCCGAAACATTCAGTACTTC
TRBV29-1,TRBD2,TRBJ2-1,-,CSVEGLAGTSSYDEQFF,TGCAGCGTTGAGGGACTAGCTGGCACCAGCTCCTACGATGAGCAGTTCTTC
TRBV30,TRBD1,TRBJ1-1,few,CAWSALQGANTEAFF,TGTGCCTGGAGTGCCCTACAGGGGGCGAACACTGAAGCTTTCTTT
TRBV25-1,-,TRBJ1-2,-,CVSSESNRDYYRYTF,TGTGTCAGCAGTGAATCCAACAGGGACTACTATCGCTACACCTTC
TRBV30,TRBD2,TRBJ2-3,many,CAWRNTSPGLATDTQYF,TGTGCCTGGAGAAATACTTCGCCGGGACTAGCGACAGATACGCAGTATTTT
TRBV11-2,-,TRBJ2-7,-,CASGLVQTTYEQYF,TGTGCCAGCGGCTTAGTTCAAACTACCTACGAACAGTACTTC
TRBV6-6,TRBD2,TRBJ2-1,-,CASRRQRELGVQFF,TGTGCTAGCCGGCGACAGCGGGAGCTGGGTGTGCAGTTCTTC
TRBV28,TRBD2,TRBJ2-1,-,CASSSGLAGAIYNEQFF,TGTGCCAGCAGTTCGGGACTAGCGGGAGCCATCTACAATGAGCAGTTCTTC